This TCR beta chain was sequenced in a study of blood T cells in healthy people across ages. A second PCR, run for roughly 7 to 11 cycles, used a sample-barcoded 5' primer plus a J-beta primer mix. Every sample gave at least 2.5 million paired-end reads containing CDR3. TCRdb fed the 5' RACE reads into MiXCR, producing one record per CDR3 protein. Of 250,000 to 300,000 distinct CDR3 sequences in the sample, 25% to 30% are singletons; the top ten hold 29%. The CDR3 length is 13 residues. Germline V CDR1 and CDR2: SGHTS, YDEGEE. Trimming took off 6 bases at V and 3 bases at J, with 11 bases between the two ends.

The sample taken for sequencing was blood. The genes are TRBV5-8 and TRBJ2-3; D is possibly TRBD1 (5 bases). The receptor was isolated from a woman in her seventies in good health. The chain's CDR3 is CASTTRGTDTQYF. The CDR3 DNA is TGTGCCAGCACCACAAGGGGAACAGATACGCAGTATTTT.